Below, one TCR beta chain is given with its context. It lacks a known antigen. The sample holds no much larger clone one base away, and base qualities are not on file. The data were obtained in a study of T-cell memory formation after mild COVID-19 (dated by TCRdb to 2020 to 2023). With respect to the entire study: TCR sequence clusters from the two donors were found to be largely donor specific. In a couple of donors, T-cell clones that expanded and contracted after mild COVID-19 were followed by sequencing TCRalpha and TCRbeta repertoires longitudinally. The cohort comprised two young, previously healthy adult volunteers, one female and one male.

Sequencer: Illumina NovaSeq 6000. TCRalpha and TCRbeta cDNA libraries were constructed by 5'RACE with constant-segment primers, with sample barcodes and unique molecular identifiers being introduced. RNA was extracted from every sample with Trizol reagent. Library amplification was performed in two PCR steps, and a second sample barcode and Illumina TruSeq adapters were introduced in the second step. Sequencing of the libraries was done on an Illumina NovaSeq, producing 2 x 150 bp paired-end reads. The authors' analysis ran thus. Demultiplexing of reads and collapsing into UMI-guided consensus sequences were performed with migec v1.2.7. With mixcr v2.1.11, UMI consensuses were aligned to TRA and TRB V and J templates and assembled into clonotypes. A clonotype was counted as expanded or contracted only when both edgeR and NoisET called the clonotype significant, with the noise models trained on biological replicates. For edgeR calls, a false discovery rate-adjusted p below 0.01 and a log2 fold-change threshold of 1 were applied. As an exploratory analysis of dynamics, PCA with hierarchical clustering was applied to max-normalized trajectories of the 1000 most abundant clonotypes. The CD4 or CD8 phenotype of responding clones was assigned using the separately sequenced CD4+ and CD8+ repertoires. TCRdb took the public reads, trimmed them with fastp at Q25, ran MiXCR for clone calling and kept in-frame beta chains. Rows are unified per CDR3 protein, each entry keeping the most common DNA and genes. TCRdb, not the authors, supplied the V and J calls. For this sample the table gives roughly 240,000 distinct CDR3 sequences, of which 15% to 19% were detected only once. The top ten hold less than 2.5% of the sample.

Results and caveats for the whole study, not just this receptor: The second-wave clones that peaked on day 37 were not confirmed to be SARS-CoV-2 specific. Contracting CD4+ clones appeared mostly in the CM and EM memory subsets, whereas CD8+ clones were enriched in EMRA. Only a couple of mild cases were covered by the study, and larger cohorts that include severe cases with pre-infection samples were considered necessary. Clones contracting from day 15 to 85 had balanced CD4/CD8 phenotypes, while a second wave expanding from day 15 to 37 was biased towards CD4+. Some responding clones were detected in pre-infection memory, which suggested that pre-existing cross-reactive memory T cells had joined the SARS-CoV-2 response.

Ficoll-Paque density gradient centrifugation was the method used to isolate PBMCs. The germline V gene (reference sequence) supplies CDR1 LNHDA and CDR2 SQIVND. From the cysteine through the phenylalanine, the CDR3 covers 11 amino acids. The sequence is cut down to CDR3 DNA, 33 bases in frame from base 1. Trimming at the junction amounts to 7 bases on V and 4 bases on J, and the germline ends lie 7 bases apart. The receptor chain draws on TRBV19 and TRBJ1-2; the D gene cannot be named for sure. Sequencing was done on a sample of PBMCs or a T cell subset sorted from them (not recorded which). This sequence originates from an adult woman who had mild COVID-19 (a few samples of this study predate the infection). The sample titles of this study are shuffled in the database, so cell type and time point are left out; the donor was told from shared clones. The DNA is as follows: TGTGCCAGTACTGACCCCTATGGCTACACCTTC. Protein translation: CASTDPYGYTF.